This T cell receptor (beta chain) was sequenced in a study of tissue T cells after allogeneic stem cell transplantation. Note on this clone: Its specificity is unknown. Each gene name is a mouse one.

TCRdb's table, derived via immunoSEQ multiplex PCR, lists solely in-frame clones and lacks some. The sample yields over 5,500 clones, around 46% seen once. Study conclusions and caveats: The patient cohort was small and clinically heterogeneous, with limited sampling depth.

Described time point: mouse harvest day 7 after allogeneic transplant. The graft held 10^6 splenic CD5+ T cells and 10^7 T-cell-depleted bone marrow cells. B6 (H2b) cells into BALB/c (H2d) mice; tissues taken at day 7 or 14. This clonotype was sampled from a female BALB/c mouse given C57BL/6 T cells with graft-versus-host disease after an allogeneic hematopoietic cell transplant. Material for sequencing was gut tissue.

CDR3 bases read: TGTGCCAGCAGCTTACCTGGGTCAGAAACGCTGTAT. Translated: CASSLPGSETLY. The full CDR3 protein is CASSLPGSETLYF. V and J are TRBV3 and TRBJ2-3; tentative D call: TRBD2 (5 bases). The sequence runs out 1 residue before the end of the CDR3; the remainder is reconstructed from the germline J gene. CDR1 is SNHLY, CDR2 FYNGKV, per germline (reference sequence). V lost 2 bases and J 4 bases, leaving 7 bases between the germline ends. The CDR3 consists of 13 residues.